These T cell receptor beta chains were read from a single sample in a study of blood T cell repertoires in COVID-19. Generated by immunoSEQ multiplex PCR, the TCRdb table keeps only in-frame clones and is missing some. The sample includes about 300,000 clones, around 92% seen only once; the top ten take about 1.7%. Sequencing used peripheral blood. The receptors stem from a woman in her twenties or thirties with COVID-19, enrolled during active disease. The CDR3 runs from the conserved cysteine through the conserved F or W. The D gene is left open where the match is weak. Clone size is shown for a subset of rows, as once, few, many or a class of expanded clone.

clone_size,d_call,v_call,j_call,cdr3_nt,cdr3_aa
NA,NA,TRBV3-1/TRBV3-2,TRBJ1-6,TGTGCCAGCAGCACTAATAATTCACCCCTCCACTTT,CASSTNNSPLHF
NA,TRBD2,TRBV19,TRBJ2-3,TGTGCCAGTAGTACGGCGGGGGGGCCGGATACGCAGTATTTT,CASSTAGGPDTQYF
NA,NA,TRBV21-1,TRBJ1-6,TGTGCCAGCAGCAATCCGACTTGCAGCTCCTATAATTCACCCCTCCACTTT,CASSNPTCSSYNSPLHF
NA,NA,TRBV18,TRBJ1-1,TGTGCCAGCTCACAAAACTCCGCGGGCACTGAAGCTTTCTTT,CASSQNSAGTEAFF
once,TRBD2,TRBV9,TRBJ2-1,TGTGCCAGCAGCGAACTAGCGGGGGGGCTTGAGCAGTTCTTC,CASSELAGGLEQFF
NA,TRBD1,TRBV6-5,TRBJ2-1,TGTGCCAGCAGAACAGGGGTCAACTACAATGAGCAGTTCTTC,CASRTGVNYNEQFF
NA,NA,TRBV14,TRBJ1-6,TGTGCCAGCAGCCAAGGGGCCACCGGTTCTCCCCTCCACTTT,CASSQGATGSPLHF
NA,NA,TRBV4-1,TRBJ2-2,TGCGCCAGCAGCCATGAGACCCGAGGCGGCACCGGGGAGCTGTTTTTT,CASSHETRGGTGELFF
NA,TRBD1,TRBV5-6,TRBJ1-6,TGTGCCAGCAGCCTCGGGACAGGGTCTTCACCCCTCCACTTT,CASSLGTGSSPLHF
NA,TRBD1,TRBV7-2,TRBJ2-1,TGTGCCAGCAGCATCAGGGTAGGGGGCGGGAATGAGCAGTTCTTC,CASSIRVGGGNEQFF
once,NA,TRBV7-9,TRBJ1-1,TGTGCCAGCAGCTTAGGCACAGGTGAAGCTTTCTTT,CASSLGTGEAFF
once,NA,TRBV4-1,TRBJ2-1,TGCGCCAGCAGCCAAGATTATTATCCCGGGGAGCTCTACAATGAGCAGTTCTTC,CASSQDYYPGELYNEQFF
NA,NA,TRBV5-8,TRBJ1-5,TGTGCCAGCAGCTTGTCAATCACTGGCAATCAGCCCCAGCATTTT,CASSLSITGNQPQHF
NA,NA,TRBV2,TRBJ1-5,TGTGCCAGCAGTGACCCGGCGGAGCTTCGGGGCAATCAGCCCCAGCATTTT,CASSDPAELRGNQPQHF
NA,NA,TRBV6-1,TRBJ1-1,TGTGCCAGCAGTGAAGAGGGAGGGATAACTGAAGCTTTCTTT,CASSEEGGITEAFF
NA,TRBD2,TRBV4-3,TRBJ2-7,TGCGCCAGCAGCCAAGGAGCTAGCGGGGACTACGAGCAGTACTTC,CASSQGASGDYEQYF
NA,NA,TRBV18,TRBJ2-2,TGTGCCAGCTCATTCAGTTTTGCCGGGGAGCTGTTTTTT,CASSFSFAGELFF
NA,TRBD1,TRBV6-1,TRBJ1-2,TGTGCCAGCAGTGAACAGGGACAGGCCTATGGCTACACCTTC,CASSEQGQAYGYTF
once,NA,TRBV15,TRBJ1-3,TGTGCCACCAGCAGAGAAGGCCAGGGTGCTGGAAACACCATATATTTT,CATSREGQGAGNTIYF
NA,NA,TRBV6-5,TRBJ1-5,TGTGCCAGCAGTTCAACGGGGCAGCCCCAGCATTTT,CASSSTGQPQHF
once,TRBD1,TRBV7-9,TRBJ2-2,TGTGCCAGCAGCTGGGGGACAGTTACCGGGGAGCTGTTTTTT,CASSWGTVTGELFF
NA,TRBD1,TRBV7-7,TRBJ2-2,TGTGCCAGCAGCCTCTCGGTGGGGACAGCCAACACCGGGGAGCTGTTTTTT,CASSLSVGTANTGELFF
NA,NA,TRBV6-5,TRBJ1-2,TGTGCCAGCAGCGGGGTTGGCTACACCTTC,CASSGVGYTF
NA,NA,TRBV4-1,TRBJ1-6,TGCGCCAGCAGCCAAGACCACACCCAGGGGAATTCACCCCTCCACTTT,CASSQDHTQGNSPLHF
NA,TRBD1,TRBV7-8,TRBJ2-5,TGTGCCAGCAGCCCCAGTAACAGGGGGTTGGGTGAGACCCAGTACTTC,CASSPSNRGLGETQYF
few,NA,TRBV3-1/TRBV3-2,TRBJ1-6,TGTGCCAGCAGCCAAGTAAGGACGGGAGGTTCACCCCTCCACTTT,CASSQVRTGGSPLHF
NA,NA,TRBV28,TRBJ1-4,TGTGCCAGCAGCCTGGGGGGGGAGCCTGAAAAACTGTTTTTT,CASSLGGEPEKLFF
NA,TRBD2,TRBV13,TRBJ2-3,TGTGCCAGCCACGCTAGCGGGGACCAAACTCTCGACCCCGATACGCAGTATTTT,CASHASGDQTLDPDTQYF
NA,TRBD1,TRBV7-8,TRBJ1-6,TGTGCCAGCAGTTTCCTCTCTGGGGACAGCTATAATTCACCCCTCCACTTT,CASSFLSGDSYNSPLHF
NA,NA,TRBV29-1,TRBJ1-2,TGCAGCGTGTTGGACAGCGGCTACACCTTC,CSVLDSGYTF
once,NA,TRBV6-5,TRBJ1-2,TGTGCCAGCAGTTGGGGCCCAAACTATGGCTACACCTTC,CASSWGPNYGYTF
NA,TRBD1,TRBV2,TRBJ1-5,TGTGCCAGCAGTGAAGATTGGACAGGGAGCAATCAGCCCCAGCATTTT,CASSEDWTGSNQPQHF
NA,NA,TRBV2,TRBJ1-4,TGTGCCAGCACCGCAGCCACACGAGCAGGAAAACTGTTTTTT,CASTAATRAGKLFF
NA,NA,TRBV7-9,TRBJ1-1,TGTGCCAGCAGCTTCGGGAACACTGAAGCTTTCTTT,CASSFGNTEAFF
NA,TRBD1,TRBV7-6,TRBJ2-3,TGTGCCAGCAGCTTACCCCGCGGTGGGACAGCTAGCACAGATACGCAGTATTTT,CASSLPRGGTASTDTQYF
NA,TRBD1,TRBV7-9,TRBJ1-2,TGTGCCAGTAGAGGGGGCAGGGTGCCCGAGGTGTGGGATGGCTACACCTTC,CASRGGRVPEVWDGYTF
NA,TRBD1,TRBV5-1,TRBJ1-1,TGCGCCAGCAGCCCGGGACAGGGGAACACTGAAGCTTTCTTT,CASSPGQGNTEAFF
NA,NA,TRBV7-2,TRBJ1-6,TGTGCCAGCAGCTTAGGACACGCAGGGGCCAGCTCACCCCTCCACTTT,CASSLGHAGASSPLHF
NA,TRBD1,TRBV25-1,TRBJ1-2,TGTGCCAGCAGTGAACTAACAACAGGGGAGGTTGATGGCTACACCTTC,CASSELTTGEVDGYTF
NA,TRBD2,TRBV5-1,TRBJ2-3,TGCGCCAGCAGCTCGGGGGGTGCTAATACGCAGTATTTT,CASSSGGANTQYF
NA,TRBD2,TRBV4-2,TRBJ2-1,TGTGCCAGCAGCCAACTAGCGGGGGACTACAATGAGCAGTTCTTC,CASSQLAGDYNEQFF
NA,NA,TRBV15,TRBJ1-5,TGTGCCACCAGCCAGGACAGAGATTGGGGTCAGCCCCAGCATTTT,CATSQDRDWGQPQHF
NA,TRBD1,TRBV29-1,TRBJ1-2,TGCAGCGTGCCCCGGGACAGGGCTACTAACTATGGCTACACCTTC,CSVPRDRATNYGYTF
NA,NA,TRBV19,TRBJ1-6,TGTGCCAGTAGTACGACAGATAATTCACCCCTCCACTTT,CASSTTDNSPLHF
NA,TRBD1,TRBV18,TRBJ2-6,TGTGCCAGCTCAATAGGACCGGGACAGGGGGCTTCTGGGGCCAACGTCCTGACTTTC,CASSIGPGQGASGANVLTF
NA,TRBD1,TRBV30,TRBJ2-5,TGTGCCTGGGCGAGGGGGCTAGGAGAGACCCAGTACTTC,CAWARGLGETQYF
NA,TRBD1,TRBV6-5,TRBJ1-1,TGTGCCAGCAGTCCACAGGGGGCCAGGAACACTGAAGCTTTCTTT,CASSPQGARNTEAFF
once,NA,TRBV7-2,TRBJ1-6,TGTGCCAGCAGCTCCTTCGCCGAGGATAATTCACCCCTCCACTTT,CASSSFAEDNSPLHF
NA,NA,TRBV27,TRBJ1-1,TGTGCCAGCAGTTTCTCTTCGGGGTCTGAAGCTTTCTTT,CASSFSSGSEAFF
once,NA,TRBV28,TRBJ1-2,TGTGCCAGCAGTTCGAGTCTCTATGGCTACACCTTC,CASSSSLYGYTF
NA,TRBD1,TRBV6-5,TRBJ1-1,TGTGCCAGCCGAGACAGGGTTCTGCAAGCTTTCTTT,CASRDRVLQAFF
once,NA,TRBV6-1,TRBJ2-3,TGTGCCAGCAGTGACCGGGGAGCGCAGTATTTT,CASSDRGAQYF
NA,NA,TRBV5-6,TRBJ2-4,TGTGCCAGCAGCGCGATACTAGCCAAAAACATTCAGTACTTC,CASSAILAKNIQYF